This T cell receptor (beta chain) was captured by sequencing in a study of T cell responses to AZD1222 COVID-19 vaccine. Germline V lookup: CDR1 SGHNT, CDR2 YENEEA. Germline trimming cut 4 bases from V and 0 bases from J; bases unmatched to any gene: 12. This CDR3 is 17 amino acids long. Libraries were prepared by immunoSEQ multiplex PCR; TCRdb keeps only in-frame clonotypes and omits some of them. The sample carries 150,000 to 180,000 clones, 86% recorded once. In regard to this clone: Its target is unknown.

Broader study findings: Only a handful of AZD1222 recipients were seropositive at baseline. Recipients of two AZD1222 doses showed rising Spike-specific TCR breadth and depth. Clonal diversity may have been underestimated in mostly white British donors. Repertoire sampling happened only post peak T cell response.

The specimen comprised peripheral blood, sampled on day 0 of MenACWY control vaccination. The chain carries TRBV11-3 and TRBJ2-7; 7 bases fit TRBD1. The TCR sequence derives from an adult in good health. Here the CDR3 DNA reads TGTGCCAGCAGCTCCCCTCTGGACAGGCTACACTCCTACGAGCAGTACTTC. It translates to CASSSPLDRLHSYEQYF.